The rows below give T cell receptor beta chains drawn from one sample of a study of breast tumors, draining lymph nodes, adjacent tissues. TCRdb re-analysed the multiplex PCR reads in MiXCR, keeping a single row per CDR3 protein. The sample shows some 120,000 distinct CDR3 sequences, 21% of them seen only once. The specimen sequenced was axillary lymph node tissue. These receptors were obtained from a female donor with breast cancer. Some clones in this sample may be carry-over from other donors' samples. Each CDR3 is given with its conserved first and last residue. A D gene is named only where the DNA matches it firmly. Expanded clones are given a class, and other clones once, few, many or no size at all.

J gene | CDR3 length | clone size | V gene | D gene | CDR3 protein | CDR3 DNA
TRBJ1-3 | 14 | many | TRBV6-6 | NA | CASSNRVSGNTIYF | TGTGCCAGCAGTAACAGGGTATCTGGAAACACCATATATTTT
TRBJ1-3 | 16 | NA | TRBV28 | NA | CASSLSVGGIGNTIYF | TGTGCCAGCAGTTTATCCGTCGGGGGGATCGGAAACACCATATATTTT
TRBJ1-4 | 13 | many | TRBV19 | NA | CASSIQVNEKLFF | TGTGCCAGTAGTATCCAGGTTAATGAAAAACTGTTTTTT
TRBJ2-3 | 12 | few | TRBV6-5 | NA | CASRPQGDTQYF | TGTGCCAGCAGGCCCCAGGGGGATACGCAGTATTTT
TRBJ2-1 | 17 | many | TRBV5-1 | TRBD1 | CASSLKAKRDRNNEQFF | TGCGCCAGCAGCTTGAAAGCGAAGAGGGACAGAAACAATGAGCAGTTCTTC
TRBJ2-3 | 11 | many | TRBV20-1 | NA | CSASRPGAQYF | TGCAGTGCGTCTCGCCCTGGGGCGCAGTATTTT
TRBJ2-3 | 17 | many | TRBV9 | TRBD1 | CASSVRQGAEYTDTQYF | TGTGCCAGCAGCGTCCGACAGGGGGCCGAATACACAGATACGCAGTATTTT
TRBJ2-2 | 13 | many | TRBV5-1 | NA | CASSLDRTGELFF | TGCGCCAGCAGTTTGGACAGAACCGGGGAGCTGTTTTTT
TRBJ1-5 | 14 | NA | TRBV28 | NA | CASSFVRNDQPQHF | TGTGCCAGCAGTTTTGTTAGAAACGATCAGCCCCAGCATTTT
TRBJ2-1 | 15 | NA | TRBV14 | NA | CASSQGWSSYNEQFF | TGTGCCAGCAGCCAAGGGTGGAGCTCCTACAATGAGCAGTTCTTC
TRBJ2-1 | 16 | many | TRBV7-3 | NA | CASSLDGQSSYNEQFF | TGTGCCAGCAGCTTAGACGGACAGAGCTCCTACAATGAGCAGTTCTTC
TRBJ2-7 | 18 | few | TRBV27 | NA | CASRRGESGPISSYEQYF | TGTGCCAGCAGGCGAGGGGAATCGGGGCCTATCAGCTCCTACGAGCAGTACTTC
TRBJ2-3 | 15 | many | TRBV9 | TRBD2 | CASSVGAGGEDTQYF | TGTGCCAGCAGCGTAGGTGCGGGAGGGGAGGATACGCAGTATTTT
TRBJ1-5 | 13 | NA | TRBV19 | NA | CASSIRVTQPQHF | TGTGCCAGTAGTATCAGGGTCACTCAGCCCCAGCATTTT
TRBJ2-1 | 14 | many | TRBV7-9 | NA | CASSFGETVNEQFF | TGTGCCAGCAGCTTTGGTGAGACAGTCAATGAGCAGTTCTTC
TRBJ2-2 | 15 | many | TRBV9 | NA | CASSVGQQNTGELFF | TGTGCCAGCAGCGTAGGACAGCAAAACACCGGGGAGCTGTTTTTT
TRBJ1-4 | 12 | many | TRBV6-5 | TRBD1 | CASGNRGQGLFF | TGTGCCAGCGGAAACAGGGGGCAAGGACTGTTTTTT
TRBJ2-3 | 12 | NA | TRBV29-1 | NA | CSVGTNTDTQYF | TGCAGCGTCGGGACCAACACAGATACGCAGTATTTT
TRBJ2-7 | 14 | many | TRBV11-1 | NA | CASSFRGPMGEQYF | TGTGCCAGCAGCTTCCGCGGGCCGATGGGCGAGCAGTACTTC
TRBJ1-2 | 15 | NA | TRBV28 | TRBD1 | CASSPGTGVYRGYTF | TGTGCCAGCAGCCCGGGAACAGGGGTCTATCGGGGCTACACCTTC
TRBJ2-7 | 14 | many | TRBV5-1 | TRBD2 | CASSLRGGVVEQYF | TGCGCCAGCAGCTTGCGCGGGGGGGTGGTGGAGCAGTACTTC
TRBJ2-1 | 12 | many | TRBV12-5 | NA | CASGLLGNEQFF | TGTGCTAGTGGTTTGTTAGGGAATGAGCAGTTCTTC
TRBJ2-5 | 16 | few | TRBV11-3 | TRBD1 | CASSLGPGQGQETQYF | TGTGCCAGCAGCTTAGGGCCGGGACAGGGACAAGAGACCCAGTACTTC
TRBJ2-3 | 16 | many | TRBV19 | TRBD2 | CASSIGGRPSTDTQYF | TGTGCCAGTAGTATAGGCGGGAGGCCAAGCACAGATACGCAGTATTTT
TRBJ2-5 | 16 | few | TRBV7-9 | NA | CASSPSGGGGQETQYF | TGTGCCAGCAGCCCCTCGGGGGGCGGGGGCCAAGAGACCCAGTACTTC
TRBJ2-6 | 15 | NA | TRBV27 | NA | CASSPRAGGANVLTF | TGTGCCAGCAGTCCAAGGGCGGGGGGGGCCAACGTCCTGACTTTC
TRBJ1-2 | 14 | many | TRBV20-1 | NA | CSARDLRANYGYTF | TGCAGTGCTAGAGATCTTCGGGCTAACTATGGCTACACCTTC
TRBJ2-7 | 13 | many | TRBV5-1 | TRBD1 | CASGEGAIHEQYF | TGCGCCAGCGGCGAGGGGGCGATCCACGAGCAGTACTTC
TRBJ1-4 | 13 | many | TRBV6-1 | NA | CASSVATNEKLFF | TGTGCCAGCAGTGTAGCAACTAATGAAAAACTGTTTTTT
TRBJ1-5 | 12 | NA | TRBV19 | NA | CASSISEQPQHF | TGTGCCAGTAGTATTTCGGAACAGCCCCAGCATTTT
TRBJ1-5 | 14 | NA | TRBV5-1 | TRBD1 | CASSLGTGGEPQHF | TGCGCCAGCAGCCTAGGGACAGGGGGTGAGCCCCAGCATTTT
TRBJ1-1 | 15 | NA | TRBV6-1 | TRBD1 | CASSDWGTGRSEAFF | TGTGCCAGCAGTGACTGGGGGACAGGTAGGTCTGAAGCTTTCTTT
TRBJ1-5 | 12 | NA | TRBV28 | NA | CASSPRVQPQHF | TGTGCCAGCAGTCCTAGGGTGCAGCCCCAGCATTTT
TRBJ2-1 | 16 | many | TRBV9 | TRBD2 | CASSATLTSGRGEQFF | TGTGCCAGCAGCGCCACCTTGACTAGCGGGAGGGGTGAGCAGTTCTTC
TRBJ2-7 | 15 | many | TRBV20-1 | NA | CSATPGRLDSYEQYF | TGCAGTGCCACACCTGGTCGGCTTGACTCCTACGAGCAGTACTTC
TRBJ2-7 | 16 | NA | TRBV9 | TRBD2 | CASSVELAGSPYEQYF | TGTGCCAGCAGCGTAGAATTAGCGGGGTCTCCCTACGAGCAGTACTTC
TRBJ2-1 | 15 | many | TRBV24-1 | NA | CATSDLKIVAGEQFF | TGTGCCACCAGTGATTTAAAAATAGTCGCGGGTGAGCAGTTCTTC
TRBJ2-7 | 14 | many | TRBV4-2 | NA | CASSPEGGVYEQYF | TGTGCCAGCAGCCCGGAGGGGGGGGTCTACGAGCAGTACTTC
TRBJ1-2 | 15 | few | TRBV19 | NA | CASTSLGWGAHGYTF | TGTGCCAGTACCTCCCTGGGTTGGGGGGCGCATGGCTACACCTTC
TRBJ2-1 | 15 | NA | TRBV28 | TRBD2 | CASGLGGTSGRGGFF | TGTGCCAGCGGTTTGGGCGGGACTAGCGGGAGGGGGGGGTTCTTC
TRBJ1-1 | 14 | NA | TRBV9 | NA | CASSVGGFNTEAFF | TGTGCCAGCAGCGTAGGGGGATTCAACACTGAAGCTTTCTTT
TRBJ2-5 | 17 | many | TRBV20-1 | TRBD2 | CSARDFIGLAGEETQYF | TGCAGTGCTAGAGATTTCATCGGACTAGCGGGAGAAGAGACCCAGTACTTC
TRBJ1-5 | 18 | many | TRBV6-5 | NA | CASRRTASHWNSNQPQHF | TGTGCCAGCCGTAGAACGGCCTCACATTGGAATAGCAATCAGCCCCAGCATTTT
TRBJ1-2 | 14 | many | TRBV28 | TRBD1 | CASSRTTGAGGYTF | TGTGCCAGCAGCCGTACTACAGGGGCGGGCGGCTACACCTTC
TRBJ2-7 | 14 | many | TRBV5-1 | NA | CASRLGQGPYEQYF | TGCGCCAGCCGCCTTGGTCAGGGACCCTACGAGCAGTACTTC
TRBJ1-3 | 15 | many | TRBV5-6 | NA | CASSLEANSGNTIYF | TGTGCCAGCAGCTTGGAAGCCAACTCTGGAAACACCATATATTTT